The 10 T cell receptor beta chains presented below share a single source sample, sequenced in a study of T cell responses to AZD1222 COVID-19 vaccine. TCRdb keeps only in-frame clones here, not all; method: immunoSEQ multiplex PCR. The data contain about 130,000 clones, 70% to 90% of them singletons. This specimen was peripheral blood, taken on day 0 of AZD1222 vaccination. The receptors here all came from an adult in good health.

The chain uses TRBV5-4 and TRBJ2-3; 10 nucleotides match TRBD2. From germline, CDR1 is SGHNT and CDR2 YYREEE (reference sequence). With V trimmed by 3 bases and J by 8 bases, 9 bases remained unmatched. The CDR3 loop spans 15 amino acids. The CDR3 nucleotides read TGTGCCAGCAGCTGGAGCGGGGGGGCTATAGGTACGCAGTATTTT. This encodes CASSWSGGAIGTQYF.

This chain joins TRBV18 and TRBJ2-7, with D perhaps TRBD1 (6 bases). The length of the CDR3 is 15 residues. Germline CDR1 and CDR2: KGHSH and LQKENI. Trimming took off 3 bases at V and 3 bases at J, with 15 bases between the two ends. In DNA, the CDR3 is TGTGCCAGCTCACCGGGAACAGGGAGTTACTACGAGCAGTACTTC. It codes for CASSPGTGSYYEQYF.

J is TRBJ2-6 and V is TRBV19; D uncertain. V lost 7 bases, J lost 0 bases, and 13 bases lay in between. The CDR3 sequence is 16 residues long. Germline V CDR1 and CDR2: LNHDA, SQIVND (reference sequence). CDR3 residues: CASNPTESSGANVLTF. DNA of the CDR3: TGTGCCAGTAACCCGACTGAAAGCTCTGGGGCCAACGTCCTGACTTTC. Full variable domain (remainder filled in from reference TRBV19 and TRBJ2-6): DGGITQSPKYLFRKEGQNVTLSCEQNLNHDAMYWYRQDPGQGLRLIYYSQIVNDFQKGDIAEGYSVSREKKESFPLTVTSAQKNPTAFYLCASNPTESSGANVLTFGAGSRLTVL.

The chain carries TRBV24-1 and TRBJ1-2; unclear D gene. Germline-derived CDR1 and CDR2 are KGHDR and SFDVKD. The CDR3 runs 15 residues. The V end was cut by 3 bases, the J end by 0 bases, with 10 bases between. CDR3 in DNA: TGTGCCACCAGTGATCCCCGATTACCTAACTATGGCTACACCTTC. Amino acid sequence: CATSDPRLPNYGYTF.

This clone was seen repeatedly, ten times or more. The genes are TRBV29-1 and TRBJ1-2; D not resolved. There are 16 residues in the CDR3. The germline gives CDR1 SQVTM, CDR2 ANQGSEA. Trimming took 0 bases from V and 4 from J, leaving 18 bases between them. This CDR3 is CSVEDYATQDGYGYTF. CDR3 sequence (DNA): TGCAGCGTTGAAGATTATGCGACCCAGGACGGCTATGGCTACACCTTC.

The V and J genes are TRBV30 and TRBJ2-1, with a tentative D call TRBD2 (5 bases). Trimming removed 0 bases from V and 12 bases from J, with 15 bases in between. This CDR3 comprises 13 residues. The germline V gene has CDR1 GTSNPN and CDR2 SVGIG (reference sequence). DNA for the CDR3: TGTGCCTGGAGTGTACCCGGACTCCCATCGCAGTTCTTC. It translates to CAWSVPGLPSQFF.

The rearrangement uses TRBV18 and TRBJ2-5, with 13 bases identical to TRBD2. J lost 2 bases, V lost 3 bases, and 3 bases had no gene match. The CDR3 length is 16 residues. The germline gives CDR1 KGHSH, CDR2 LQKENI. In DNA form, the CDR3 reads TGTGCCAGCTCACCTCCGGGACTAGCGGGACAAGAGACCCAGTACTTC. This translates into CASSPPGLAGQETQYF.

The rearrangement joins TRBV25-1 to TRBJ2-3; 9 positions agree with TRBD1. The CDR3 spans 18 residues. In germline, CDR1 is MGHDK, CDR2 SYGVNS. Trimming took 2 bases from V and 2 from J; bases not matched to a gene: 11. The CDR3: CASSEPLGQGYNTDTQYF. Written as DNA, the CDR3 is TGTGCCAGCAGTGAACCTCTGGGACAGGGATACAACACAGATACGCAGTATTTT.

The chain uses TRBV11-3 and TRBJ2-3, with 11 bases that match TRBD2. CDR3 length: 17 residues. Trimming cost V 0 bases and J 3 bases; bases outside gene matches: 5. Germline lookup yields CDR1 SGHNT and CDR2 YENEEA. The CDR3 reads CASSLDKLAGVTDTQYF. The CDR3 DNA reads TGTGCCAGCAGCTTAGATAAACTAGCGGGAGTAACAGATACGCAGTATTTT.

This clone has only one observation. The CDR3 loop is CASSLGGEAGANVLTF. CDR3 in DNA: TGTGCCAGCAGCTTGGGAGGGGAGGCTGGGGCCAACGTCCTGACTTTC. The genes are TRBV5-4 and TRBJ2-6; D perhaps matches TRBD2 (6 bases). Trimming removed 0 bases at V and 2 bases at J, with 9 bases between. The CDR3 length is 16 residues. In germline, CDR1 is SGHNT, CDR2 YYREEE (reference sequence).